This entry is about one TCR beta chain. Antigen specificity is unknown. This CDR3 spans 15 amino acids. Unmatched junction bases numbered 9, after V lost 3 bases and J lost 9 bases. Germline values: CDR1 KGHDR, CDR2 SFDVKD. Assay used: immunoSEQ multiplex PCR; TCRdb lists only in-frame clones, some missing. The sample includes roughly 200,000 clones, around nine tenths seen only once; the top ten take approximately 4%. This entry belongs to a study of T cell responses to AZD1222 COVID-19 vaccine. Points from the study as a whole: The donor cohort was predominantly white British with a female majority, and clonal diversity may have been underestimated.

The chain combines TRBV24-1 with TRBJ2-1, with TRBD2 matching over 8 bases. This TCR was sampled from an adult who received the MenACWY meningococcal vaccine as a control. Sample: peripheral blood, taken 28 days after the second dose of the MenACWY control vaccine. The CDR3 loop reads CATSDPGLDQVEQFF. The CDR3 coding sequence is TGTGCCACCAGTGATCCGGGACTAGATCAAGTTGAGCAGTTCTTC.